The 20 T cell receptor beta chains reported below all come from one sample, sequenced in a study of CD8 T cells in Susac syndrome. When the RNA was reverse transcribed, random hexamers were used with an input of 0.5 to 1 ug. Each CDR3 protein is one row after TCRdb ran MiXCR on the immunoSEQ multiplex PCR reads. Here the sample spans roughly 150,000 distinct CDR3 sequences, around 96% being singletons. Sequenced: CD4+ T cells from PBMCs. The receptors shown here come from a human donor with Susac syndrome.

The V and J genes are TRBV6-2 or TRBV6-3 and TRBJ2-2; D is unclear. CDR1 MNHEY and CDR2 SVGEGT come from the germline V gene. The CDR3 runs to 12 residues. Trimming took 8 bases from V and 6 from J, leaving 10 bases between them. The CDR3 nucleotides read TGTGCCAGCGGAGTAACGGCCGGGGAGCTGTTTTTT. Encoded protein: CASGVTAGELFF.

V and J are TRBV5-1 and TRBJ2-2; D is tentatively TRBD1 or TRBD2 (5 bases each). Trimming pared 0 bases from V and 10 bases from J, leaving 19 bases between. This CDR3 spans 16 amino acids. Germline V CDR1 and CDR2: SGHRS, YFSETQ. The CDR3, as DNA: TGCGCCAGCAGCTTGGCCGGGGCAGGCGGATTGGCGGAGCTGTTTTTT. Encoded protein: CASSLAGAGGLAELFF. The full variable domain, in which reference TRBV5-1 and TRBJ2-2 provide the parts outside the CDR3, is KAGVTQTPRYLIKTRGQQVTLSCSPISGHRSVSWYQQTPGQGLQFLFEYFSETQRNKGNFPGRFSGRQFSNSRSEMNVSTLELGDSALYLCASSLAGAGGLAELFFGEGSRLTVL.

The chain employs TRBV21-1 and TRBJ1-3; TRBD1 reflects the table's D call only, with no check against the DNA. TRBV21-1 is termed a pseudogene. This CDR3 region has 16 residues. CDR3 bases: TGTGCCAGCAGCAAAGACAGGCCAAACTCTGGAAACACCATATATTTT. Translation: CASSKDRPNSGNTIYF.

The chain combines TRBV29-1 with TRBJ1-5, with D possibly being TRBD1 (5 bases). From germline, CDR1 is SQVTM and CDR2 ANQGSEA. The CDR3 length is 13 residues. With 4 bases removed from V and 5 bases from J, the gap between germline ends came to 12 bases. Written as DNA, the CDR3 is TGCAGCGTTGCCCACAGGACCGATCAGCCCCAGCATTTT. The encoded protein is CSVAHRTDQPQHF.

The CDR3 loop is CASSESGAQRGTQYF. CDR3 coding DNA: TGCGCCAGCAGTGAGTCCGGGGCCCAGAGGGGGACCCAGTACTTC. The rearrangement joins TRBV10-1 to TRBJ2-5; either TRBD1 or TRBD2 may fit D (5 bases each). The CDR3 contains 15 residues. V gave up 0 bases and J gave up 7 bases, with 15 bases separating them. CDR1 is WNHNN, CDR2 SYGVQD, per germline (reference sequence).

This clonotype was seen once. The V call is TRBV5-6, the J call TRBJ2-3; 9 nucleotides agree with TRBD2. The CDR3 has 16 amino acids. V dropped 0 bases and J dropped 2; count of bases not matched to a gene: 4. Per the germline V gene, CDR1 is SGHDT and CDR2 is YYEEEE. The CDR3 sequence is CASSLDGGGDTDTQYF. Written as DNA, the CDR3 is TGTGCCAGCAGCTTGGACGGCGGGGGGGACACAGATACGCAGTATTTT.

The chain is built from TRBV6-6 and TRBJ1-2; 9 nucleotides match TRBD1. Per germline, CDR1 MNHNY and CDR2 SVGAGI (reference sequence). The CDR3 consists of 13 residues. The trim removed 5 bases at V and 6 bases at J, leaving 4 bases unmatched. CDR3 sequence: CASSQTGGNGYTF. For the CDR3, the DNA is TGTGCCAGCAGTCAGACAGGGGGGAATGGCTACACCTTC.

The CDR3 protein is CASSLQGGPGGYTF. The CDR3 coding sequence is TGTGCCAGCAGCTTACAGGGAGGTCCGGGAGGCTACACCTTC. The genes are TRBV5-6 and TRBJ1-2; weak D call: TRBD1 (6 bases). The CDR3 is 14 amino acids. CDR1 is SGHDT, CDR2 YYEEEE, per germline. The V end lost 2 bases, the J end lost 8 bases, and 16 bases lay between the germline ends.

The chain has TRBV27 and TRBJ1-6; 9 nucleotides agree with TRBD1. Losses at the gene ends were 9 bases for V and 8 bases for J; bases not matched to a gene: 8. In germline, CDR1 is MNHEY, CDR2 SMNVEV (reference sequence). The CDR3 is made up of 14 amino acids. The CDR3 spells CARSRDRVYSPLHF. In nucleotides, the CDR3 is TGTGCCAGATCTCGGGACAGGGTATATTCACCCCTCCACTTT.

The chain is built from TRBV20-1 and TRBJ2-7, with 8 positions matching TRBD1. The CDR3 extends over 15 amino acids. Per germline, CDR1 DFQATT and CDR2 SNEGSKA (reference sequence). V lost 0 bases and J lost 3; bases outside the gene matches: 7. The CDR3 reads CSARDLRTGNYEQYF. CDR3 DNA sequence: TGCAGTGCTAGAGATCTTAGGACAGGGAACTACGAGCAGTACTTC.

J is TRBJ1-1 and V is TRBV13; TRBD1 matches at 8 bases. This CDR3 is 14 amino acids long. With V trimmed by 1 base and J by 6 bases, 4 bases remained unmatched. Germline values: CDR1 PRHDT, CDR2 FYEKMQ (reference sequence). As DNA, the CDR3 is TGTGCCAGCAGCTTAGATGACAGGGGTCCTGAAGCTTTCTTT. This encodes CASSLDDRGPEAFF.

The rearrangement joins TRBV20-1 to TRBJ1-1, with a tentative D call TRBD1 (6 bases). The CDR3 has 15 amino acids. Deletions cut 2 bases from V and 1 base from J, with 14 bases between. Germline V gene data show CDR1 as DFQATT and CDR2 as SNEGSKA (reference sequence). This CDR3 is CSARNRGGRNTEAFF. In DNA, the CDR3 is TGCAGTGCTAGAAACAGAGGGGGGAGGAACACTGAAGCTTTCTTT.

The CDR3 DNA follows: TGTGCCAGCTCACCATACCAAGCGGAGACCCAGTACTTC. This codes for CASSPYQAETQYF. V usage is TRBV18 and J usage is TRBJ2-5; D unresolved. This CDR3 has 13 residues. The germline V gene has CDR1 KGHSH and CDR2 LQKENI. V shed 2 bases and J shed 5 bases, with 9 bases lying between them.

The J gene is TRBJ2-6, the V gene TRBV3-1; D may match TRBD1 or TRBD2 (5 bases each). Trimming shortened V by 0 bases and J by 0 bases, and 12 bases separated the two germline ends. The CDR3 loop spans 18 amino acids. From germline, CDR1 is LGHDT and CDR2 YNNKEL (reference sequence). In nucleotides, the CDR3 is TGTGCCAGCAGCCAAGAGGGGGACCCCCGCTCTGGGGCCAACGTCCTGACTTTC. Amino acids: CASSQEGDPRSGANVLTF.

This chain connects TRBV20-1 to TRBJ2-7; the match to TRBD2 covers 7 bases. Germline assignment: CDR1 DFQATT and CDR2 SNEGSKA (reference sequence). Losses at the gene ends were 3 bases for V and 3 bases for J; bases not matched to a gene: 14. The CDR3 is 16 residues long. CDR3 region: CSASTPRGGAHYEQYF. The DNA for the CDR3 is TGCAGTGCTAGTACCCCACGCGGGGGAGCGCACTACGAGCAGTACTTC.

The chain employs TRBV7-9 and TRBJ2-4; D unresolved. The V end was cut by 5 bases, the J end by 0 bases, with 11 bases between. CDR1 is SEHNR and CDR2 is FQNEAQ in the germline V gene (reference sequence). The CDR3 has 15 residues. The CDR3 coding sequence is TGTGCCAGCAGCCCCCTCGGATTAGCCAAAAACATTCAGTACTTC. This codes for CASSPLGLAKNIQYF. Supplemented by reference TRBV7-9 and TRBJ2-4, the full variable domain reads DTGVSQNPRHKITKRGQNVTFRCDPISEHNRLYWYRQTLGQGPEFLTYFQNEAQLEKSRLLSDRFSAERPKGSFSTLEIQRTEQGDSAMYLCASSPLGLAKNIQYFGAGTRLSVL.

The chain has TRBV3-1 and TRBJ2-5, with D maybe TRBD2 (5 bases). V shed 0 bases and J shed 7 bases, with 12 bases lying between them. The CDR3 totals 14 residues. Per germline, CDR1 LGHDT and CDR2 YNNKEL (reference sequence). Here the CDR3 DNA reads TGTGCCAGCAGCCAAGATCCCAGAGAGGGGACCCAGTACTTC. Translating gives CASSQDPREGTQYF.

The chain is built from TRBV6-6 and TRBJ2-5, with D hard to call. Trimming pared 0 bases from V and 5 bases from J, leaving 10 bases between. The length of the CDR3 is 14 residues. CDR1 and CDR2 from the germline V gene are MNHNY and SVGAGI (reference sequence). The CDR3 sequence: CASSYSPNKETQYF. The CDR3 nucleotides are TGTGCCAGCAGTTACTCGCCTAACAAGGAGACCCAGTACTTC.

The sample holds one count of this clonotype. CDR3 region: CSVGTGVGQPQHF. The CDR3 region has the DNA TGCAGCGTTGGAACAGGGGTCGGACAGCCCCAGCATTTT. The rearrangement links TRBV29-1 to TRBJ1-5, with 7 bases fitting TRBD1. Trimming took 4 bases from V and 7 from J; bases not matched to a gene: 7. The length of the CDR3 is 13 residues. CDR1 is SQVTM, CDR2 ANQGSEA, per germline.

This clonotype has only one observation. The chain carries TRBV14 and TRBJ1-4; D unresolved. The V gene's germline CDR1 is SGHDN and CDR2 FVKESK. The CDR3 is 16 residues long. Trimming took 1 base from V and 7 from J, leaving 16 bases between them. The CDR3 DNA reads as TGTGCCAGCAGCCAAGTGGTCGCAATGAGTTTTGAAAAACTGTTTTTT. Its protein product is CASSQVVAMSFEKLFF.